This T cell receptor beta chain is from a study of beta chain features in type 1 diabetes. This CDR3 is 17 amino acids long. J lost 4 bases, V lost 4 bases, and 11 bases had no gene match. Germline CDR1 and CDR2: SGHDN and FVKESK. Investigators reverse transcribed all isolated RNA, so they sequenced expressed TCRB transcripts. Profiling relied on immunoSEQ multiplex PCR, and the TCRdb table lists in-frame clones only, not all of them. The table has under 200,000 clones, approximately 10% seen once. This clone was observed a handful of times. Its target is unknown. General study findings and limits: When Type 1 diabetes patients were examined, their TCRB CDR3s proved moderately but significantly shorter in all four CD4+ subsets. There was no resolution here of whether HLA type influences TCRB rearrangement.

Over 95% purity was reached by all sorted populations. Source material: central memory CD4+ T cells from blood. V and J are TRBV14 and TRBJ2-1, with 9 bases lining up with TRBD2. The origin of this receptor is a man younger than 40 with type 1 diabetes. For the CDR3, the DNA is TGTGCCAGCAGCCGGTTATCGAGCGGGAGGTTTTACAATGAGCAGTTCTTC. The encoded protein is CASSRLSSGRFYNEQFF.